Below, 8 T cell receptor beta chains from the same sample are listed, as sequenced in a study of T-cell memory formation after mild COVID-19. MiXCR, applied by TCRdb to the 5' RACE reads, yields one record per CDR3 protein. The sample records around 250,000 distinct CDR3 sequences, 15% to 20% being singletons. Sequencing was performed on PBMCs or a T cell subset sorted from them (not recorded which). The receptors originated from a man younger than 35 who had mild COVID-19 (a few samples of this study predate the infection). Cell type and time point are not known.

This clonotype was counted between two and nine times. The rearrangement links TRBV18 to TRBJ2-5; the D is unclear. The germline V gene has CDR1 KGHSH and CDR2 LQKENI. With 5 bases removed from V and 0 bases from J, the gap between germline ends came to 13 bases. The CDR3 is made up of 15 amino acids. The CDR3 loop is CASSVISGNQETQYF. Written as DNA, the CDR3 is TGTGCCAGCTCAGTAATATCCGGCAACCAAGAGACCCAGTACTTC.

This clonotype has only a few counts. The chain has TRBV10-3 and TRBJ1-2, with unresolved D. The CDR3 is made up of 17 amino acids. With 3 bases removed from V and 1 base from J, the gap between germline ends came to 18 bases. Germline V lookup: CDR1 ENHRY, CDR2 SYGVKD. The CDR3 loop is CAISEAHPAGVNYGYTF. The CDR3 DNA is TGTGCCATCAGTGAAGCCCACCCGGCCGGGGTTAACTATGGCTACACCTTC.

This chain uses TRBV5-1 with TRBJ2-5; D could derive from TRBD1 or TRBD2 (7 bases each). CDR3 size: 15 residues. Germline assignment: CDR1 SGHRS and CDR2 YFSETQ. V lost 0 bases and J 4 bases, leaving 13 bases between the germline ends. The CDR3, as DNA: TGCGCCAGCAGCTTGGCTCCAGGGGGGGGAGAGACCCAGTACTTC. This sequence encodes CASSLAPGGGETQYF.

The chain couples TRBV27 to TRBJ1-4; D is perhaps TRBD1 (5 bases). The length of the CDR3 is 14 residues. CDR1 is MNHEY and CDR2 is SMNVEV in the germline V gene (reference sequence). V lost 2 bases and J 8 bases, leaving 12 bases between the germline ends. CDR3 sequence: CASSLIGHDEKLFF. The CDR3 nucleotides are TGTGCCAGCAGTTTAATAGGACACGACGAAAAACTGTTTTTT.

This clonotype was detected many times. The rearrangement joins TRBV9 to TRBJ2-7; D may be TRBD1 (9 bases). The germline gives CDR1 SGDLS, CDR2 YYNGEE. The V end was cut by 4 bases, the J end by 2 bases, with 16 bases between. The CDR3 sequence is 15 residues long. CDR3 in amino acids: CASSRGGTGTYEQYF. The CDR3 DNA reads TGTGCCAGCAGCCGCGGGGGGACAGGGACCTACGAGCAGTACTTC.

This clonotype came up a few times. The CDR3 reads CASSGSAGPYEQYF. The CDR3, as DNA: TGCGCCAGCAGTGGGTCGGCGGGCCCCTACGAGCAGTACTTC. The chain carries TRBV10-1 and TRBJ2-7; tentative D call: TRBD2 (5 bases). V was pared by 4 bases and J by 2 bases, with 12 bases between. This CDR3 spans 14 amino acids. Germline lookup yields CDR1 WNHNN and CDR2 SYGVQD (reference sequence).

This clonotype was seen a handful of times. V usage is TRBV12-3 or TRBV12-4 and J usage is TRBJ1-1, with D unresolved. Trimming pared 0 bases from V and 4 bases from J, leaving 9 bases between. There are 14 residues in the CDR3. The CDR3: CASSLARVGTEAFF. The CDR3 DNA follows: TGTGCCAGCAGTTTAGCGCGGGTGGGCACTGAAGCTTTCTTT.

V is TRBV5-5 and J is TRBJ1-2; D gene uncertain. Germline loops: CDR1 SGHKS, CDR2 YYEKEE (reference sequence). This CDR3 is 16 amino acids long. V was cut by 0 bases and J by 1 base, with 13 bases left in between. The DNA of the CDR3 is TGTGCCAGCAGCTTGGCCGCGTCGGCCCGTAACTATGGCTACACCTTC. It encodes CASSLAASARNYGYTF.